These T cell receptor beta chains were read from a single sample in a study of cytomegalovirus exposure and HLA in healthy donors. Clones were sequenced by immunoSEQ multiplex PCR, and TCRdb holds only the in-frame ones, with some missing. The sample has 110,000 to 150,000 clones, approximately 72% seen once. The sample comprised PBMCs. The receptors were sampled from a man aged 40-49 years in good health and CMV-seronegative. Both conserved end residues are part of each CDR3. D genes are given only for firm matches. Only part of the rows carry a size: once, few, many, or a class if the clone is expanded.

d_gene	abundance	v_gene	j_gene	CDR3aa	CDR3nt
-	-	TRBV5-6	TRBJ2-7	CASSQGNSYEQYF	TGTGCCAGCAGCCAGGGAAATTCCTACGAGCAGTACTTC
TRBD1	-	TRBV5-1	TRBJ2-2	CASSLTYRGPGTGELFF	TGCGCCAGCAGCTTAACATACAGGGGGCCGGGCACCGGGGAGCTGTTTTTT
TRBD2	-	TRBV5-1	TRBJ2-7	CASRWDGRGAYNYEQYF	TGCGCCAGCAGGTGGGACGGGCGGGGGGCCTATAACTACGAGCAGTACTTC
-	few	TRBV6-6	TRBJ2-3	CASSLDGVLPTDTQYF	TGTGCCAGTTCACTGGACGGGGTTCTCCCGACAGATACGCAGTATTTT
-	-	TRBV5-1	TRBJ1-1	CASTPGGGETEAFF	TGCGCCAGCACCCCGGGAGGGGGGGAGACTGAAGCTTTCTTT
-	-	TRBV11-2	TRBJ2-1	CASSQNEQFF	TGTGCCAGCAGCCAAAATGAGCAGTTCTTC
-	-	TRBV30	TRBJ1-1	CAWSVGNTEAFF	TGTGCCTGGAGTGTGGGCAACACTGAAGCTTTCTTT
TRBD1	-	TRBV2	TRBJ2-1	CASSEVVRGQNNEQFF	TGTGCCAGCAGTGAAGTTGTCAGGGGGCAAAACAATGAGCAGTTCTTC
-	-	TRBV5-1	TRBJ1-3	CASSLEGGSGNTIYF	TGCGCCAGCAGCTTGGAAGGGGGCTCTGGAAACACCATATATTTT
TRBD2	-	TRBV13	TRBJ2-5	CASLRRAGKETQYF	TGTGCCAGCCTTCGTCGAGCGGGGAAAGAGACCCAGTACTTC
TRBD1	-	TRBV7-9	TRBJ2-5	CASSPPGQGRETQYF	TGTGCCAGCAGCCCACCGGGACAGGGGCGAGAGACCCAGTACTTC
-	-	TRBV27	TRBJ1-1	CASYQTGSSGEAFF	TGTGCCAGTTACCAGACAGGTTCTAGCGGTGAAGCTTTCTTT
TRBD2	-	TRBV29-1	TRBJ2-7	CSVRGGGYEQYF	TGCAGCGTCCGCGGGGGTGGCTACGAGCAGTACTTC
-	-	TRBV7-8	TRBJ1-5	CASSLDRTPMAPQNF	TGTGCCAGCAGCTTAGACAGGACACCGATGGCGCCCCAGAATTTT
TRBD2	-	TRBV15	TRBJ2-7	CATSRDPLAGSPYEQYF	TGTGCCACCAGCAGAGATCCCCTAGCGGGTTCCCCCTACGAGCAGTACTTC
-	-	TRBV4-1	TRBJ2-1	CASSPLVRNNEQFF	TGCGCCAGCAGCCCCCTGGTGCGGAACAATGAGCAGTTCTTC
TRBD1	-	TRBV7-2	TRBJ2-7	CASSLASGTDYEQYF	TGTGCCAGCAGCTTAGCCTCCGGGACAGACTACGAGCAGTACTTC
TRBD1	-	TRBV10-1	TRBJ2-5	CASSSDRVRETQYF	TGCGCCAGCAGTTCTGACAGGGTCCGAGAGACCCAGTACTTC
TRBD2	-	TRBV6-5	TRBJ2-2	CASKASGGLTGELFF	TGTGCCAGCAAAGCTAGCGGGGGCCTCACCGGGGAGCTGTTTTTT
TRBD2	-	TRBV10-2	TRBJ2-5	CASSEAGGSQETQYF	TGCGCCAGCAGCGAAGCGGGGGGGTCTCAAGAGACCCAGTACTTC
-	-	TRBV9	TRBJ2-6	CASSVGLGAGANVLTF	TGTGCCAGCAGCGTAGGTTTGGGAGCTGGGGCCAACGTCCTGACTTTC
-	-	TRBV6-6	TRBJ2-7	CASSYTGDYEQYF	TGTGCCAGCAGTTACACTGGGGACTACGAGCAGTACTTC
TRBD2	-	TRBV10-3	TRBJ2-4	CATLAGGPGNIQYF	TGTGCCACACTAGCGGGGGGGCCGGGGAACATTCAGTACTTC
-	few	TRBV7-3	TRBJ2-3	CASSSGSTDTQYF	TGTGCCAGCAGCTCGGGGAGCACAGATACGCAGTATTTT
-	-	TRBV19	TRBJ1-4	CASSPRDTKNEKLFF	TGTGCCAGTAGTCCACGGGACACCAAGAATGAAAAACTGTTTTTT
-	few	TRBV2	TRBJ2-5	CASRNRAKETQYF	TGTGCCAGCAGGAACAGAGCTAAAGAGACCCAGTACTTC
-	-	TRBV7-9	TRBJ2-2	CASSPGVYTGELFF	TGTGCCAGCAGCCCAGGGGTATACACCGGGGAGCTGTTTTTT